The clone carrying this T cell receptor (beta chain) was counted once. The antigen remains unidentified. The data were taken from a study of CD8+ T cells in alopecia areata. Whole-study context: Scoring treated patients' severity relied on the percentage of scalp area affected.

Sequencing relied on a cDNA template that was reverse transcribed from extracted RNA. Using immunoSEQ multiplex PCR, the repertoire was profiled, and TCRdb retains in-frame clones only, with some absent. The table has around 300,000 clones, about three fifths seen once. Overall study results and limits: Scalp clonality, along with expanded CD8+ clones among the top 100, was significantly decreased by tofacitinib.

V dropped 2 bases and J dropped 2 bases, with 12 bases sitting between them. The germline gives CDR1 GTSNPN, CDR2 SVGIG (reference sequence). The CDR3 has 14 amino acids. Treatment here: oral pan-JAK inhibitor, 5-10 mg twice daily. The sequenced sample was CD4+ T cells sorted from blood, obtained at roughly week 53, from a patient treated with tofacitinib. This clonotype was sampled from a human donor with alopecia areata. The chain uses TRBV30 and TRBJ2-5; a possible D gene is TRBD2 (6 bases). The CDR3 region is CAWSKFAGQETQYF. The CDR3 DNA is TGTGCCTGGAGTAAATTCGCGGGGCAAGAGACCCAGTACTTC.